The clone carrying this T cell receptor (beta chain) was counted many times. TCRdb analysed the 5' RACE reads with MiXCR anew, one entry per CDR3 protein. The sample shows 200,000 to 300,000 distinct CDR3 sequences, about 3.7% of them seen only once. Germline trimming cut 5 bases from V and 3 bases from J; bases unmatched to any gene: 15. This CDR3 region has 17 residues. Germline V gene lookup returns CDR1 SEHNR and CDR2 FQNEAQ (reference sequence). The source of the sample is a study of T cells after yellow fever vaccination. Sequenced material: PBMCs, taken 15 days after the yellow fever booster vaccination. This TCR derives from a man between 18 and 35 years old who received the YFV17D yellow fever vaccine. V is TRBV7-9 and J is TRBJ1-2; 7 positions agree with TRBD1. This CDR3 reads CASSPQFGQVKDYGYTF. For the CDR3, the DNA is TGTGCCAGCAGCCCCCAGTTCGGACAGGTGAAGGACTATGGCTACACCTTC.